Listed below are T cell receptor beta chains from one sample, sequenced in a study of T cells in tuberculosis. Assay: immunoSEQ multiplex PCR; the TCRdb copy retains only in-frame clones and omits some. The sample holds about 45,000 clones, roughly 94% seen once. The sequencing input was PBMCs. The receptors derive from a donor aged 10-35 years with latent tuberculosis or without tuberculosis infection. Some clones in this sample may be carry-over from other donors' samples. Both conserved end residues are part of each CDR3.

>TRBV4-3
CASSQSSGLHSYEQYF
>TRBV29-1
CSVGLPTDTQYF
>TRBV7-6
CASSLGGLQETQYF
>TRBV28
CASTPIAASYNEQFF
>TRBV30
CAWRRYSEGGYTF
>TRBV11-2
CASSLVRVDYGYTF
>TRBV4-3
CASSQDRASSYNEQFF
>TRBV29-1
CSVDDYTDTQYF
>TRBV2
CASSEVKRENSYEQYF
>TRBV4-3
CASSQDLSQSDTQYF
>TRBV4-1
CASSHVQGIEKQETQYF
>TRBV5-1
CASSLYSGLAGELFF
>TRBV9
CASSLDSGEQYF
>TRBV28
CASSLLRLAGVDEQYF
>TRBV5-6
CASSLVGDTEAFF
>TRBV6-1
CASGSGTGFDQPQHF
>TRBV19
CASSIGTSGRVGYEQYF
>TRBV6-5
CASSPGQGWGYEQYF
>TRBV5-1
CASSLVAGDNEQFF
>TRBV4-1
CASSQPASGFSQFF
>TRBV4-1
CASSQDREKLFF
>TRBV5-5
CASSLDRGLYGYTF
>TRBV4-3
CASSQGLTSNQPQHF
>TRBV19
CASSHRSSGNTIYF
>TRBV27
CASSLSPRGLNGELFF
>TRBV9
CASSVAPEDRVNEQFF
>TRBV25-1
CASSQTGTGLGETQYF
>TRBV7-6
CASSLASQGHYEQYF
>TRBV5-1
CASSSSRDIYEQYF
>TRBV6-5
CASRKGTANTEAFF
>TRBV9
CASSVEEGNYGYTF
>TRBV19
CASSIPVLRGRIDEQFF
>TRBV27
CASTETGTGGNQPQHF
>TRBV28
CASSQRTGWVGGYF
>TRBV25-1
CASSTRDSLSYEQYF
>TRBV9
CASSPRDPGEGVRKQYF
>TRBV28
CASRSRAGVGYEQYF
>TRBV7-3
CASRVGGRNTEAFF
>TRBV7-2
CASSPGLETQYF
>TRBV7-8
CASSILSGRPSTGELFF
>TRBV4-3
CASSQDSVYRDYTGANVLTF
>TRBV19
CASSIGWTTYNEQFF
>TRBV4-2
CASSQDKGTRDEQFF